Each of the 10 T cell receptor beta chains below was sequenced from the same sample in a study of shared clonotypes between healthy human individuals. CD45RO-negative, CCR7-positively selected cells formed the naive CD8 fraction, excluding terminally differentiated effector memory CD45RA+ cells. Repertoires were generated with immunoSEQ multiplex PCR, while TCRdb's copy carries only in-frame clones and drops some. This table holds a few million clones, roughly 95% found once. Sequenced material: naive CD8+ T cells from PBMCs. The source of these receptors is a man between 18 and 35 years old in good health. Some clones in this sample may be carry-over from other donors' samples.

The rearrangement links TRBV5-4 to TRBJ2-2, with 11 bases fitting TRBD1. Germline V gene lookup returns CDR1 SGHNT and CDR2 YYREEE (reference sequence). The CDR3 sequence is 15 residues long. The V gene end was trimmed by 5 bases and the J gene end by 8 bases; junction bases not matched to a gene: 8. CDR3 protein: CASRVGQGASGELFF. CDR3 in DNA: TGTGCCAGCAGAGTCGGACAGGGGGCTTCGGGGGAGCTGTTTTTT.

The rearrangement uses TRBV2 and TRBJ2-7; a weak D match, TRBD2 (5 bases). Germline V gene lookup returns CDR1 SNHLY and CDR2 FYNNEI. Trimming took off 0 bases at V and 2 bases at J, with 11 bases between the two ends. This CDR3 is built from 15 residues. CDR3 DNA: TGTGCCAGCAGTGAAGCTCGGACTCTTACCTACGAGCAGTACTTC. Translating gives CASSEARTLTYEQYF.

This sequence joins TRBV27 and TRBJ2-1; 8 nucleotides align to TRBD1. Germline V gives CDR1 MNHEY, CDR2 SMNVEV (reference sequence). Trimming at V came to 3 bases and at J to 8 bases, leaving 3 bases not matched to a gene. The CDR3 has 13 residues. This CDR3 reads CASSFQGAYEQFF. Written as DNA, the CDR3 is TGTGCCAGCAGTTTTCAGGGGGCTTATGAGCAGTTCTTC.

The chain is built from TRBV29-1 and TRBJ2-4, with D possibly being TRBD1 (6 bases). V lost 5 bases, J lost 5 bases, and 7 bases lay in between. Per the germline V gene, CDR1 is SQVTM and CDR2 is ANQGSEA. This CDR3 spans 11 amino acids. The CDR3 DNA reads TGCAGCGTTTGGGGGCAAAACATTCAGTACTTC. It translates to CSVWGQNIQYF.

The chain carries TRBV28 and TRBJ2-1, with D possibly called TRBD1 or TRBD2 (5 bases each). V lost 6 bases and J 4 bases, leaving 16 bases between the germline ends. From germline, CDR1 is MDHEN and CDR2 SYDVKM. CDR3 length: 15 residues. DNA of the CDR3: TGTGCCAGCAGCTACCGGGACGGAACATACAATGAGCAGTTCTTC. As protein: CASSYRDGTYNEQFF. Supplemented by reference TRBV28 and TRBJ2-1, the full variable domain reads DVKVTQSSRYLVKRTGEKVFLECVQDMDHENMFWYRQDPGLGLRLIYFSYDVKMKEKGDIPEGYSVSREKKERFSLILESASTNQTSMYLCASSYRDGTYNEQFFGPGTRLTVL.

In DNA, the CDR3 is TGTGCCAGCAGCGTTCCGGGACAGACGACCTACGAGCAGTACTTC. This sequence encodes CASSVPGQTTYEQYF. The chain combines TRBV2 with TRBJ2-7; TRBD1 agrees at 7 bases. Germline lookup yields CDR1 SNHLY and CDR2 FYNNEI. The trim removed 6 bases at V and 2 bases at J, leaving 10 bases unmatched. This CDR3 comprises 15 residues. Looking up the rest from reference TRBV2 and TRBJ2-7 gives the full variable domain: EPEVTQTPSHQVTQMGQEVILRCVPISNHLYFYWYRQILGQKVEFLVSFYNNEISEKSEIFDDQFSVERPDGSNFTLKIRSTKLEDSAMYFCASSVPGQTTYEQYFGPGTRLTVT.

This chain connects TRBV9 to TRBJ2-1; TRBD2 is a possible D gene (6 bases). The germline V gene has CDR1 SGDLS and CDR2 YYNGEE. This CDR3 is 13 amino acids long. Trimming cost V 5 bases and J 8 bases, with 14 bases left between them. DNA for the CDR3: TGTGCCAGCAGTTTCGGGGGATTCGATGAGCAGTTCTTC. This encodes CASSFGGFDEQFF.

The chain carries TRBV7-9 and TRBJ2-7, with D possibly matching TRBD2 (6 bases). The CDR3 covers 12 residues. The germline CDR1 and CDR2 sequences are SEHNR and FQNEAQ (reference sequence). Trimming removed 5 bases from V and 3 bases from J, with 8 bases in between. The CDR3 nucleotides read TGTGCCAGCAGCGGGGGGTTCTACGAGCAGTACTTC. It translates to CASSGGFYEQYF.

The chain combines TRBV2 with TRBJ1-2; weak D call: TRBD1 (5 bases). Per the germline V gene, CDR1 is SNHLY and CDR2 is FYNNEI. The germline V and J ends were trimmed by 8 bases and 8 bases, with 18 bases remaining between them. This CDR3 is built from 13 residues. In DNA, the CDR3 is TGTGCCAGCCGGGACGGAGCCTTCGCGGGCTACACCTTC. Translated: CASRDGAFAGYTF.

CDR3 sequence (DNA): TGTGCCAGCAGCGGGGACAGGGGGCGAGAGACCCAGTACTTC. Its protein product is CASSGDRGRETQYF. The chain uses TRBV27 and TRBJ2-5, with 12 bases identical to TRBD1. The trim removed 6 bases at V and 4 bases at J, leaving 3 bases unmatched. Germline CDR1 MNHEY, CDR2 SMNVEV (reference sequence). The CDR3 totals 14 residues.